This note documents a single TCR beta chain sequence. The same CDR3 is also encoded by other DNA sequences in this sample. This entry is derived from a study of blood T cell repertoires in COVID-19. The wider study: Specimens from acute and convalescent COVID-19 originated in the United States, Italy and Spain. T cells, B-cell-depleted T cells, or PBMCs supplied cDNA or gDNA.

As originally analysed: Nucleated cell counts were estimated from reference gene primer amplification. TCRdb's table, derived via immunoSEQ multiplex PCR, lists solely in-frame clones and lacks some. That table is the source of V, J and clone size, and D and trimming were worked out from the DNA. The sample contains about 70,000 clones, around 87% of which appear only once. Trimming took 0 bases from V and 7 from J; bases not matched to a gene: 3. This CDR3 comprises 14 residues. Per the germline V gene, CDR1 is SGDLS and CDR2 is YYNGEE. The receptor's source is a woman aged 18-29 years with acute or convalescent COVID-19. The chain combines TRBV9 with TRBJ2-1; 8 bases line up with TRBD2. Sequences were obtained from peripheral blood. The CDR3 loop is CASSVAGGGNEQFF. The CDR3 nucleotides read TGTGCCAGCAGCGTAGCGGGAGGGGGTAATGAGCAGTTCTTC.